This T cell receptor beta chain was sequenced in a study of T cell clonotyping in hematopoietic cell transplantation. Study-level points and caveats: After transplant, recipient diversity fell while pathologically expanded clonotypes grew through day 180. Cells were unsorted, so CD4 and CD8 contributions were not separated.

V lost 3 bases to trimming and J lost 2 bases; unmatched junction nucleotides: 7. Germline CDR1 is SNHLY and CDR2 is FYNNEI. The CDR3 sequence is 16 residues long. As regards this clone: What it binds is unknown.

Assay: immunoSEQ multiplex PCR; the TCRdb copy retains only in-frame clones and omits some. The sample lists 13,000 or so clones; 75% to 95% were seen once. The receptor comes from a man aged 25 to 40 in good health. Some clones in this sample may be carry-over from other donors' samples. The sample was peripheral blood mononuclear cells. The chain has TRBV2 and TRBJ1-3; 7 bases are shared with TRBD1. This chain's CDR3 is CASSDRDRATGNTIYF. DNA for the CDR3: TGTGCCAGCAGTGACCGCGACAGGGCTACTGGAAACACCATATATTTT.